Listed below are T cell receptor beta chains from one sample, sequenced in a study of T cells after posttransplantation cyclophosphamide. Clones were read by immunoSEQ multiplex PCR, and TCRdb kept only the in-frame ones, dropping some. The sample includes some 30,000 clones, 91% of them seen just once. Sequences were obtained from naive CD4+ T cells sorted from blood. The origin of the receptors is a man aged 25-40 years in good health and a related stem cell transplant donor. CDR3s include the opening cysteine and the closing phenylalanine or tryptophan. D genes are given only for firm matches. The size entry is marked missing in some rows and otherwise reads once, few, many or a size class.

J gene | D gene | V gene | clone size | CDR3 protein | CDR3 DNA
TRBJ1-4 | . | TRBV5-8 | . | CASSLDGAWVEKLFF | TGTGCCAGCAGCTTGGATGGGGCGTGGGTGGAAAAACTGTTTTTT
TRBJ2-1 | . | TRBV18 | . | CASSPEMSSYNEQFF | TGTGCCAGCTCACCAGAGATGAGCTCCTACAATGAGCAGTTCTTC
TRBJ2-2 | . | TRBV4-2 | . | CASSQVGASTGELFF | TGTGCCAGCAGCCAAGTGGGAGCAAGCACCGGGGAGCTGTTTTTT
TRBJ1-6 | . | TRBV9 | . | CASSVETGHSPLHF | TGTGCCAGCAGCGTAGAAACAGGACATTCACCCCTCCACTTT
TRBJ1-6 | . | TRBV11-2 | once | CASSLIMGLGKYNSPLHF | TGTGCCAGCAGCTTAATCATGGGACTCGGGAAATATAATTCACCCCTCCACTTT
TRBJ1-5 | . | TRBV4-1 | . | CASSQDGGDYQPQHF | TGCGCCAGCAGCCAAGATGGGGGGGACTATCAGCCCCAGCATTTT
TRBJ1-2 | TRBD1 | TRBV19 | . | CASRQGDGYTF | TGTGCCAGCAGACAGGGAGATGGCTACACCTTC
TRBJ2-7 | TRBD2 | TRBV29-1 | . | CSVRGGPEQYF | TGCAGCGTTCGGGGGGGCCCCGAGCAGTACTTC
TRBJ2-1 | TRBD2 | TRBV4-2 | . | CASSQESGGYNEQFF | TGTGCCAGCAGCCAAGAAAGCGGGGGGTACAATGAGCAGTTCTTC
TRBJ2-7 | . | TRBV5-5 | . | CASSFTGHSYEQYF | TGTGCCAGCAGCTTCACGGGACATTCCTACGAGCAGTACTTC
TRBJ1-3 | . | TRBV9 | . | CASSPSLTVGRVDTIYF | TGTGCCAGCAGCCCGTCTCTGACAGTCGGACGGGTGGACACCATATATTTT
TRBJ1-5 | TRBD1 | TRBV19 | . | CASSQTGTGWNQPQHF | TGTGCCAGTAGCCAAACCGGGACAGGGTGGAATCAGCCCCAGCATTTT
TRBJ2-1 | . | TRBV11-3 | . | CASSLDAAEGMNEQFF | TGTGCCAGCAGCTTAGATGCCGCCGAGGGAATGAATGAGCAGTTCTTC
TRBJ1-5 | . | TRBV7-2 | . | CASSARGTGQPQHF | TGTGCCAGCAGCGCCCGGGGGACGGGTCAGCCCCAGCATTTT
TRBJ1-3 | . | TRBV7-2 | . | CASSPHFAGNTIYF | TGTGCCAGCAGCCCCCACTTTGCTGGAAACACCATATATTTT
TRBJ1-1 | . | TRBV5-4 | once | CASQWGGGNTEAFF | TGTGCCAGCCAGTGGGGGGGAGGAAACACTGAAGCTTTCTTT